This record covers a single T cell receptor beta chain. It was with unique molecular identifiers that the TCRbeta library was prepared. Each CDR3 protein gets one entry after TCRdb re-called the PCR reads with MiXCR. Here the sample spans 100,000 to 120,000 distinct CDR3 sequences, approximately 6.9% being singletons. This sample stems from a study of T-cell reconstitution after alpha-beta-depleted transplantation in children. The germline gives CDR1 SGHTA, CDR2 FQGNSA. The ends were cut back, 5 bases at V and 2 bases at J, with 14 bases in the middle. This CDR3 has 15 residues. The genes are TRBV7-2 and TRBJ2-3; D possibly corresponds to TRBD2 (6 bases). This TCR was sampled from a male patient between 2 and 10 years old who had a stem cell transplant for acute lymphoblastic leukemia, so the T cells may come from the graft donor. Sequenced here: PBMCs, mostly from graft donor cells, sampled 360 days after TCRalphabeta/CD19-depleted stem cell transplant. The CDR3 protein is CASSGSGLSTDTQYF. CDR3 coding DNA: TGTGCCAGCAGCGGCAGCGGGTTGTCCACAGATACGCAGTATTTT.